A selection of T cell receptor beta chains follows, all from one sample in a study of blood T cell repertoires in COVID-19. This table comes from immunoSEQ multiplex PCR, and its TCRdb copy is limited to in-frame clones, with some not included. This table holds a few hundred thousand clones, approximately 88% found once. The specimen sequenced was peripheral blood. The source is a man between 35 and 55 years old with acute or convalescent COVID-19. Both conserved end residues are part of each CDR3. A D gene is named only where the DNA matches it firmly.

j_gene | d_gene | v_gene | CDR3aa
TRBJ1-4 | - | TRBV4-1 | CASSRGGGTNEKLFF
TRBJ1-4 | - | TRBV19 | CASSMGLTPFEKLFF
TRBJ2-7 | - | TRBV6-2/TRBV6-3 | CASSTPFTYEQYF
TRBJ2-1 | - | TRBV7-6 | CASSAVGGQNEQFF
TRBJ1-1 | - | TRBV6-5 | CASRRKANTEAFF
TRBJ2-3 | TRBD2 | TRBV27 | CASISLAVPDTQYF
TRBJ2-7 | - | TRBV18 | CASSLRLRDTLSYEQYF
TRBJ1-6 | - | TRBV7-8 | CASSLAGQKNSPLHF
TRBJ2-7 | TRBD2 | TRBV3-1/TRBV3-2 | CASSQDGWGGSSYEQYF
TRBJ2-2 | - | TRBV21-1 | CASRLQVEASGSGTGELFF
TRBJ2-2 | TRBD2 | TRBV5-1 | CASSSSGSDGELFF
TRBJ2-2 | - | TRBV9 | CASSVRGRESAGELFF
TRBJ2-3 | - | TRBV11-2 | CASSLDQGLSTDTQYF
TRBJ1-3 | TRBD1 | TRBV5-1 | CASSLGQGSSGNTIYF
TRBJ2-5 | - | TRBV19 | CASSIGGVPGETQYF
TRBJ2-5 | - | TRBV6-6 | CASSFLKGSWETQYF
TRBJ2-7 | - | TRBV29-1 | CSGQGGTSYEQYF
TRBJ2-1 | TRBD2 | TRBV3-1/TRBV3-2 | CASSQGRGGEQFF
TRBJ1-2 | TRBD1 | TRBV4-1 | CASSQIEGRGLNGYTF
TRBJ1-1 | - | TRBV19 | CASSPQGPTEAFF
TRBJ1-1 | - | TRBV2 | CASTREDREAFF
TRBJ2-5 | - | TRBV11-2 | CASSSHRDLRQETQYF
TRBJ1-2 | - | TRBV7-8 | CASSLFSEGGYTF
TRBJ2-2 | - | TRBV7-5 | CARSSNSSGGPGELFF
TRBJ1-3 | - | TRBV30 | CAWSESGNTIYF
TRBJ1-4 | TRBD1 | TRBV5-1 | CASSSTWDRASAVKLFF
TRBJ2-7 | - | TRBV27 | CASSFWSGEQYF
TRBJ1-2 | - | TRBV30 | CAWSLVSLRGYTF
TRBJ1-2 | TRBD1 | TRBV19 | CASSTTGVGYTF
TRBJ1-1 | - | TRBV23-1 | CASSQFLTSNTEAFF
TRBJ2-7 | TRBD1 | TRBV29-1 | CSVERQGYEQYF
TRBJ1-4 | - | TRBV29-1 | CSVEESAGEEFF
TRBJ1-4 | - | TRBV6-5 | CASSQPGSTNEKLFF
TRBJ1-1 | - | TRBV5-6 | CASRSSHSYTEAFF
TRBJ2-7 | TRBD2 | TRBV28 | CASTRGDEQYF
TRBJ1-5 | - | TRBV2 | CASSRQANQPQHF
TRBJ1-1 | - | TRBV6-2/TRBV6-3 | CASSPWGQLNTEAFF
TRBJ1-2 | - | TRBV7-3 | CASSSGHGIYGYTF
TRBJ2-2 | TRBD2 | TRBV28 | CASSFMGGRHGELFF
TRBJ1-2 | - | TRBV12-3/TRBV12-4 | CASRTSGYGYTF
TRBJ1-1 | TRBD1 | TRBV29-1 | CSAGQGTDTEAFF
TRBJ2-3 | - | TRBV5-6 | CASSLALPRDFRRADTQYF